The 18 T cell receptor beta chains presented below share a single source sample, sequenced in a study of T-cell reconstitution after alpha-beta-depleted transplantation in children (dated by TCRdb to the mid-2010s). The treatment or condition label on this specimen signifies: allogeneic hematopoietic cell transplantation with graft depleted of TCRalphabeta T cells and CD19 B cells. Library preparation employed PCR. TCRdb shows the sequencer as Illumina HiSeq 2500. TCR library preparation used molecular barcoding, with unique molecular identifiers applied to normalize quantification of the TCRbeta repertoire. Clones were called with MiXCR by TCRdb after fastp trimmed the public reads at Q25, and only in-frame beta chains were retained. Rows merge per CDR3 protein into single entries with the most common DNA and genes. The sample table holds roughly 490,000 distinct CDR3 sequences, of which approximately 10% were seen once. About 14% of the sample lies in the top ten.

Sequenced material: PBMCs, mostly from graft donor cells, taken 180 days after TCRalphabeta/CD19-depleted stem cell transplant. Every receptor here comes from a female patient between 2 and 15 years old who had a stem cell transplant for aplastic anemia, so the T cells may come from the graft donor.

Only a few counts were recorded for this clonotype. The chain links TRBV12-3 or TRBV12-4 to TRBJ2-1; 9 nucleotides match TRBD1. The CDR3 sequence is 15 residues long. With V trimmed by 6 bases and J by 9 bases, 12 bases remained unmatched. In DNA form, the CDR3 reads TGTGCCAGCAGCCCCGGCACAGGGGGCTATGTTGAGCAGTTCTTC. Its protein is CASSPGTGGYVEQFF.

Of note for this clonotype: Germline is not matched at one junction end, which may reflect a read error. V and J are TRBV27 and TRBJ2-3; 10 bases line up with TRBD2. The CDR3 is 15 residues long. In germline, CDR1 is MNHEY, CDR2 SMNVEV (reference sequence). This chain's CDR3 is CASSLWTSGTDTRYF. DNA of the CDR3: TGTGCCAGCAGTTTATGGACTAGCGGCACAGATACGCGGTATTTT.

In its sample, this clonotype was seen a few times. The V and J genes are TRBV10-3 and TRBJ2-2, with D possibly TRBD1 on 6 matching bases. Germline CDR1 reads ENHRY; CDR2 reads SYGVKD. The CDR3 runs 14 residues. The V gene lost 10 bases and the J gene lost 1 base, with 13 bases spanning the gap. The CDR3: CANKGQLNTGELFF. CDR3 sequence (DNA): TGTGCCAACAAAGGACAGCTGAACACCGGGGAGCTGTTTTTT.

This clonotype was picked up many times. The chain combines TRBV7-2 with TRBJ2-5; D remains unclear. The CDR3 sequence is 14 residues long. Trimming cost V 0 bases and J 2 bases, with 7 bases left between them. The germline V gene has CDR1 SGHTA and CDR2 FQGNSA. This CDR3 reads CASSLALWQETQYF. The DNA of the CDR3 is TGTGCCAGCAGCTTAGCGCTCTGGCAAGAGACCCAGTACTTC.

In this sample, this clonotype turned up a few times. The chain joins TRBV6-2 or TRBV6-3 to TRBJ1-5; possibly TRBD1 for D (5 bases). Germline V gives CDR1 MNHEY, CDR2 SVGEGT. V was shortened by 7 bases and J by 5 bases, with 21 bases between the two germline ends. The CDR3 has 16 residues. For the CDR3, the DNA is TGTGCCAGCAACCCTAGGGGCAGGAAGATTTATCAGCCCCAGCATTTT. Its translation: CASNPRGRKIYQPQHF.

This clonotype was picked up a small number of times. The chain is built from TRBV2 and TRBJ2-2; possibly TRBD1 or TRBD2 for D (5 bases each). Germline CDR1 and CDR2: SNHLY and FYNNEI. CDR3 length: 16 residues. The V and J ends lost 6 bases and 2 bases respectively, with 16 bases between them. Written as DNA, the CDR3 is TGTGCCAGCAGAAGGGACCCCTTATCTAACACCGGGGAGCTGTTTTTT. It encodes CASRRDPLSNTGELFF.

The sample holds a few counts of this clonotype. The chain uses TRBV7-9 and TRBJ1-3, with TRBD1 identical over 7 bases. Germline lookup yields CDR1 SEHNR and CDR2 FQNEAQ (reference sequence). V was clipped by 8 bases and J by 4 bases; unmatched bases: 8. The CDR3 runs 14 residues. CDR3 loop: CASQNPGQGNTIYF. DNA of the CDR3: TGTGCCAGCCAAAATCCGGGACAGGGAAACACCATATATTTT.

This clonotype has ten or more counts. This chain's CDR3 is CSADAGGPLTGELFF. The CDR3 DNA follows: TGCAGCGCTGATGCGGGGGGGCCTTTAACAGGGGAGCTGTTTTTT. The V call is TRBV29-1, the J call TRBJ2-2; 9 bases map to TRBD2. Germline V gene data show CDR1 as SQVTM and CDR2 as ANQGSEA. V trimming: 7 bases; J trimming: 8 bases; junction bases outside the gene matches: 14. CDR3 size: 15 residues.

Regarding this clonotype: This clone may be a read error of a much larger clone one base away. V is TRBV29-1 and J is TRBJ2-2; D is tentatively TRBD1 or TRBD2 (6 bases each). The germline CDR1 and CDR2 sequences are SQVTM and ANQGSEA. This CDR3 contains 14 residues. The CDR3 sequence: CSVQFYRERGKLFF. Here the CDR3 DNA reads TGCAGCGTCCAATTTTACAGGGAGCGCGGGAAGCTGTTTTTT.

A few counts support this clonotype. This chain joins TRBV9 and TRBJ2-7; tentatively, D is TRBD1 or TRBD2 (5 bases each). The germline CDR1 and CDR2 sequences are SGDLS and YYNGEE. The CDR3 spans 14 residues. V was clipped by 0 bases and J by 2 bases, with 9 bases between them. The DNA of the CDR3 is TGTGCCAGCAGCGTAGGGGACGGAACCTACGAGCAGTACTTC. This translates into CASSVGDGTYEQYF. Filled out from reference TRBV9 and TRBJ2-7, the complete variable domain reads DSGVTQTPKHLITATGQRVTLRCSPRSGDLSVYWYQQSLDQGLQFLIQYYNGEERAKGNILERFSAQQFPDLHSELNLSSLELGDSALYFCASSVGDGTYEQYFGPGTRLTVT.

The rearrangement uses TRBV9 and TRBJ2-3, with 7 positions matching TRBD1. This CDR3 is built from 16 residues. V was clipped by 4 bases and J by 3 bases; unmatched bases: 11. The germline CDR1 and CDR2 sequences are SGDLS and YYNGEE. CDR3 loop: CASSPRTGPITDTQYF. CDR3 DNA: TGTGCCAGCAGCCCTAGGACAGGACCTATAACAGATACGCAGTATTTT. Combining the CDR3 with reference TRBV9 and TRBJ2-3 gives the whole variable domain DSGVTQTPKHLITATGQRVTLRCSPRSGDLSVYWYQQSLDQGLQFLIQYYNGEERAKGNILERFSAQQFPDLHSELNLSSLELGDSALYFCASSPRTGPITDTQYFGPGTRLTVL.

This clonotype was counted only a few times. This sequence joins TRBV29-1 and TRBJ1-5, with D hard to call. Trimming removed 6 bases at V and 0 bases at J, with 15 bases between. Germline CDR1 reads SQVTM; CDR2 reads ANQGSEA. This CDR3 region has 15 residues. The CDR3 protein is CSVRPYYYSNQPQHF. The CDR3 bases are TGCAGCGTCCGCCCCTACTACTATAGCAATCAGCCCCAGCATTTT.

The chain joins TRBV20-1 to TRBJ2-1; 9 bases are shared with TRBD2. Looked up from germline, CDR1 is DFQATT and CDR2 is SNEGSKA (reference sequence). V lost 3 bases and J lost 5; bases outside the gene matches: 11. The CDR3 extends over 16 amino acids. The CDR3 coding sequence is TGCAGTGCTAGGATGGCTAGCGGGGTACTGAACAATGAGCAGTTCTTC. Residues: CSARMASGVLNNEQFF.

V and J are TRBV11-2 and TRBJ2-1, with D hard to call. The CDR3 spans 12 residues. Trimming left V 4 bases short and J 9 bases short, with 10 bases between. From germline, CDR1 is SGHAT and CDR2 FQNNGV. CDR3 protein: CASSSELGEQFF. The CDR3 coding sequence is TGTGCCAGCAGCTCCGAATTGGGTGAGCAGTTCTTC.

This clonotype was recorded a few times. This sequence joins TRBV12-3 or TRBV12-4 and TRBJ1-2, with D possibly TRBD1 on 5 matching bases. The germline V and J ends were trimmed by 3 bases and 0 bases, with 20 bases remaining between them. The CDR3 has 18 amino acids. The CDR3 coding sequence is TGTGCCAGCAGTTTCTATCCCCAGGGACTAAGAACTAACTATGGCTACACCTTC. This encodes CASSFYPQGLRTNYGYTF.

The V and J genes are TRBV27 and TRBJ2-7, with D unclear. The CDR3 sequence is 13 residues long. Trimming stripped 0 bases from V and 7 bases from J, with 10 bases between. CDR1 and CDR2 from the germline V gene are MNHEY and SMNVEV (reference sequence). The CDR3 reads CASSLSPNLEQYV. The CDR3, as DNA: TGTGCCAGCAGTTTATCCCCGAACTTAGAGCAGTACGTC.

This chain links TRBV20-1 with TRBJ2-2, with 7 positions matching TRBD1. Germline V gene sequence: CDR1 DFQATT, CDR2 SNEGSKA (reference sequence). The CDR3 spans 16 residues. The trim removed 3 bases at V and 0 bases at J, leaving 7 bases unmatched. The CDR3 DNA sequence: TGCAGTGCTAGGCGAACAGGGGTCGCGAACACCGGGGAGCTGTTTTTT. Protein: CSARRTGVANTGELFF.

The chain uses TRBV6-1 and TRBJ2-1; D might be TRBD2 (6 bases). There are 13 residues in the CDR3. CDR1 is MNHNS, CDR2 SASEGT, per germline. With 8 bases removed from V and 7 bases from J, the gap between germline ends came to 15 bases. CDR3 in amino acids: CASGDGGVNEQFF. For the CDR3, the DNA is TGTGCCAGCGGGGACGGAGGGGTAAATGAGCAGTTCTTC.